Listed here are 4 T cell receptor beta chains from one sample, sequenced in a study of cytomegalovirus exposure and HLA in healthy donors. In the PCR, 60 Vbeta and 13 Jbeta primers were used. Clones were read by immunoSEQ multiplex PCR, and TCRdb kept only the in-frame ones, dropping some. The sample yields approximately 140,000 clones, 50% to 75% seen once. The specimen sequenced was PBMCs. The receptors come from a woman aged 55-69 years in good health and CMV-seropositive.

The V gene is TRBV6-5, the J gene TRBJ1-1; 7 bases match TRBD1. Per the germline V gene, CDR1 is MNHEY and CDR2 is SVGAGI. The V and J ends lost 6 bases and 4 bases, in that order; junction bases with no gene match: 5. This CDR3 spans 13 amino acids. CDR3 sequence reads: CASRPGGSTEAFF. CDR3 DNA sequence: TGTGCCAGCAGACCAGGGGGGTCCACTGAAGCTTTCTTT.

This clone was recorded once. J is TRBJ2-2 and V is TRBV27; D call uncertain. This CDR3 comprises 15 residues. Germline V lookup: CDR1 MNHEY, CDR2 SMNVEV (reference sequence). V shed 5 bases and J shed 0 bases, with 10 bases lying between them. The CDR3 region is CASSPTTPNTGELFF. CDR3 bases: TGTGCCAGCAGTCCCACGACACCGAACACCGGGGAGCTGTTTTTT.

The V gene is TRBV28, the J gene TRBJ1-2, with 12 bases lining up with TRBD1. CDR1 is MDHEN, CDR2 SYDVKM, per germline. The junction had 13 bases not matched to a gene; V was cut back by 10 bases and J by 4 bases. This CDR3 has 16 residues. Written as DNA, the CDR3 is TGTGCCATAAGGGGACAGGGGGCATTGTACGGCTATGGCTACACCTTC. It translates to CAIRGQGALYGYGYTF.

This clone was observed a few times. This chain connects TRBV29-1 to TRBJ2-1; 7 bases line up with TRBD2. Germline CDR1 reads SQVTM; CDR2 reads ANQGSEA. The CDR3 is made up of 13 amino acids. The junction had 7 bases not matched to a gene; V was cut back by 3 bases and J by 8 bases. CDR3 amino acids: CSVERRELYEQFF. The CDR3 bases are TGCAGCGTTGAGAGGCGGGAGCTCTATGAGCAGTTCTTC.